This is a list of T cell receptor beta chains from one sample in a study of tumor-infiltrating lymphocytes in oesophageal squamous cell carcinoma. Using its own MiXCR run on the PCR reads, TCRdb lists one record per CDR3 protein. Among about 22,000 distinct CDR3 sequences, approximately 40% were seen once, and the ten largest hold around 10%. Sequencing input: esophageal tumor tissue. Every receptor here comes from a male donor with esophageal squamous cell carcinoma. CDR3s include the opening cysteine and the closing phenylalanine or tryptophan. The D gene is left open where the match is weak. Clone size is stated in some rows and not others, as once, few, many or a class when expanded.

V gene	J gene	clone size	D gene	CDR3 protein	CDR3 DNA
TRBV6-1	TRBJ2-1	many	TRBD1	CASSVGQVSYNEQFF	TGTGCCAGCAGTGTGGGACAGGTTTCCTACAATGAGCAGTTCTTC
TRBV6-1	TRBJ1-1	many	-	CASSYGGVTEAFF	TGTGCCAGCAGTTATGGGGGAGTCACTGAAGCTTTCTTT
TRBV20-1	TRBJ1-5	-	-	CSARGTKSNQPQHF	TGCAGTGCTAGAGGGACGAAAAGCAATCAGCCCCAGCATTTT
TRBV6-4	TRBJ2-5	-	-	CASSDSPEGGEQYF	TGTGCCAGCAGTGACTCGCCTGAGGGTGGTGAGCAGTACTTC
TRBV5-1	TRBJ2-5	-	-	CASSLTGQAYQETQYF	TGCGCCAGCAGCTTGACCGGCCAGGCCTACCAAGAGACCCAGTACTTC
TRBV7-9	TRBJ1-1	many	TRBD1	CASSGETGGRLAFF	TGTGCCAGCAGCGGAGAGACAGGGGGCCGGTTAGCTTTCTTT
TRBV27	TRBJ1-1	many	-	CASSSVGTEAFF	TGTGCCAGCAGTTCCGTGGGGACTGAAGCTTTCTTT
TRBV7-9	TRBJ1-1	many	-	CASSAQANTEAFF	TGTGCCAGCAGCGCTCAAGCGAACACTGAAGCTTTCTTT
TRBV28	TRBJ1-1	-	-	CASKVTDRANTEAFF	TGTGCCAGCAAGGTTACAGATAGAGCGAACACTGAAGCTTTCTTT
TRBV6-1	TRBJ2-1	-	TRBD2	CASSGTSGYNEQFF	TGTGCCAGCAGCGGGACTAGCGGCTACAATGAGCAGTTCTTC
TRBV19	TRBJ2-1	many	TRBD1	CASRTGQGSAWNEQFF	TGTGCCAGTAGAACGGGACAGGGGTCTGCGTGGAATGAGCAGTTCTTC
TRBV6-1	TRBJ1-3	many	-	CASSNDYFGHSGNTIYF	TGTGCCAGCAGTAACGACTACTTCGGACATTCTGGAAACACCATATATTTT
TRBV12-5	TRBJ2-6	-	-	CASGTGATSTF	TGTGCTAGTGGGACCGGGGCGACCTCGACTTTC
TRBV7-9	TRBJ2-3	medium-sized	TRBD1	CASSFPDRGSQYF	TGTGCCAGCAGCTTCCCGGACAGGGGGTCGCAGTATTTT
TRBV7-2	TRBJ2-7	-	TRBD2	CASSLRLASSYEQYF	TGTGCCAGCAGCCTCAGACTAGCCAGCTCCTACGAGCAGTACTTC
TRBV7-3	TRBJ2-1	few	TRBD2	CASSLTASGLSYNEQFF	TGTGCCAGCAGCTTAACGGCTAGCGGCCTCTCCTACAATGAGCAGTTCTTC
TRBV27	TRBJ2-3	many	-	CASSLYQPTDTQYF	TGTGCCAGCAGTTTATATCAGCCCACAGATACGCAGTATTTT
TRBV19	TRBJ1-6	-	-	CASSATGRGESSPLHF	TGTGCCAGTAGCGCCACAGGGAGAGGGGAGAGCTCACCCCTCCACTTT
TRBV11-2	TRBJ2-1	many	-	CASSSTGIHEQFF	TGTGCCAGCAGCTCGACAGGTATACATGAGCAGTTCTTC
TRBV6-1	TRBJ2-1	many	-	CASSDSVVNEQFF	TGTGCCAGCAGTGATTCAGTAGTCAATGAGCAGTTCTTC
TRBV12-3/TRBV12-4	TRBJ1-5	medium-sized	-	CASSFSYSNQPQHF	TGTGCCAGCAGTTTTTCCTATAGCAATCAGCCCCAGCATTTT
TRBV7-9	TRBJ2-5	-	-	CASSSRWETQYF	TGTGCCAGCAGCTCCCGATGGGAGACCCAGTACTTC
TRBV12-3/TRBV12-4	TRBJ2-3	-	-	CASSSITGELYF	TGTGCCAGCAGTTCCATAACCGGGGAGCTGTATTTT
TRBV6-1	TRBJ2-3	-	TRBD2	CASRFGLAGGTQYF	TGTGCCAGCAGGTTCGGGCTAGCGGGGGGTACGCAGTATTTT
TRBV7-2	TRBJ2-2	many	TRBD1	CASSFGDRATGELFF	TGTGCCAGCAGCTTCGGAGACAGGGCCACCGGGGAGCTGTTTTTT
TRBV24-1	TRBJ2-4	many	TRBD2	CATLRNPSGRYAQYF	TGTGCCACCCTGAGAAACCCTAGCGGGAGGTATGCGCAGTACTTC
TRBV6-6	TRBJ2-5	-	TRBD2	CASIPGEGETQYF	TGTGCCAGCATCCCGGGGGAGGGTGAGACCCAGTACTTC
TRBV28	TRBJ1-2	-	TRBD1	CASSSYRGLVDGYTF	TGTGCCAGCAGTTCGTACAGGGGGCTAGTGGATGGCTACACCTTC